Following are 19 T cell receptor beta chains from one sample sequenced in a study of cytomegalovirus exposure and HLA in healthy donors. 13 Jbeta primers and 60 Vbeta primers were used for the PCR. The protocol was immunoSEQ multiplex PCR, while the TCRdb copy is restricted to in-frame clones and leaves out a portion. The sample has fewer than 250,000 clones, about 81% seen once. The sample was PBMCs. The receptors stem from a man between 18 and 35 years old in good health and CMV-seronegative.

V usage is TRBV15 and J usage is TRBJ2-3, with 12 positions matching TRBD2. From germline, CDR1 is LNHNV and CDR2 YYDKDF (reference sequence). V was pared by 5 bases and J by 5 bases, with 8 bases of the junction left unmatched. This CDR3 is built from 16 residues. CDR3 sequence (DNA): TGTGCCACCAGCGTAGGACTAGCGGGGAGGGAAGATACGCAGTATTTT. It translates to CATSVGLAGREDTQYF.

The rearrangement links TRBV6-5 to TRBJ2-2; unclear D gene. Germline V CDR1 and CDR2: MNHEY, SVGAGI. The CDR3 consists of 12 residues. Trimming removed 7 bases at V and 1 base at J, with 4 bases between. The CDR3 loop is CASNQNTGELFF. As DNA, the CDR3 is TGTGCCAGCAATCAGAACACCGGGGAGCTGTTTTTT.

The chain joins TRBV7-8 to TRBJ2-3, with D possibly being TRBD2 (6 bases). Per germline, CDR1 SGHVS and CDR2 FQNEAQ. Trimming removed 0 bases from V and 0 bases from J, with 22 bases in between. This CDR3 has 20 amino acids. CDR3 residues: CASSLAGLPPGYPSTDTQYF. The CDR3 DNA follows: TGTGCCAGCAGCTTAGCGGGACTTCCCCCGGGATACCCTAGCACAGATACGCAGTATTTT.

V and J are TRBV2 and TRBJ1-2; maybe TRBD1 (5 bases). Germline V gives CDR1 SNHLY, CDR2 FYNNEI. The CDR3 has 14 residues. Trimming stripped 3 bases from V and 1 base from J, with 9 bases between. DNA for the CDR3: TGTGCCAGCAGTGACCTCGACAGTAACTATGGCTACACCTTC. Protein sequence: CASSDLDSNYGYTF.

This clone was counted a single time. This chain joins TRBV5-1 and TRBJ2-5, with a possible D match to TRBD2 (6 bases). The DNA end favors TRBJ2-7, so the J call may be wrong. This CDR3 has 16 amino acids. Germline assignment: CDR1 SGHRS and CDR2 YFSETQ. The CDR3 DNA follows: TGCGCCAGCAGCTTGGCCTCGGAGGGCGCGGGATACGAGCAGTACTTC. Translating gives CASSLASEGAGYEQYF.

The chain couples TRBV2 to TRBJ2-2; 7 bases fit TRBD1. CDR3 length equals 14 residues. The V segment lost 5 bases and the J segment 3 bases; nucleotides outside the gene matches: 3. Germline V gene data show CDR1 as SNHLY and CDR2 as FYNNEI. CDR3 protein: CASSTQGDTGELFF. The CDR3 nucleotides are TGTGCCAGCAGTACCCAGGGGGACACCGGGGAGCTGTTTTTT.

The chain combines TRBV7-2 with TRBJ2-4; a weak D match, TRBD2 (6 bases). Germline V lookup: CDR1 SGHTA, CDR2 FQGNSA. The germline V and J ends were trimmed by 7 bases and 8 bases, with 18 bases remaining between them. This CDR3 has 14 residues. CDR3 in DNA: TGTGCCAGCACCCCCCCGGGCGGGGCGCACATTCAGTACTTC. Protein sequence: CASTPPGGAHIQYF.

In this sample, this clone turned up a few times. The CDR3 DNA follows: TGTGCCAGCTCACCAGTCGGTAGCGGGGGTTCCTACGAGCAGTACTTC. This sequence encodes CASSPVGSGGSYEQYF. The chain is built from TRBV18 and TRBJ2-7; 9 bases fit TRBD2. After removal of 2 bases from V and 1 base from J, the junction contained 6 bases not matched to a gene. CDR1 is KGHSH, CDR2 LQKENI, per germline. This CDR3 spans 16 amino acids.

The gene calls are TRBV7-3 and TRBJ2-7; 7 bases fit TRBD2. Trimming removed 1 base from V and 5 bases from J; junction bases left unmatched: 8. CDR3 length equals 15 residues. Germline V gene lookup returns CDR1 SGHTA and CDR2 FQGTGA. CDR3 in DNA: TGTGCCAGCAGCTTAATGGGCGGGAGAGGGAACGAGCAGTACTTC. Protein sequence: CASSLMGGRGNEQYF.

The chain employs TRBV28 and TRBJ2-1, with TRBD2 matching 7 bases. The CDR3 is 15 amino acids. From germline, CDR1 is MDHEN and CDR2 SYDVKM. The J segment lost 5 bases and the V segment lost 5 bases, leaving 9 bases of the junction unmatched. In nucleotides, the CDR3 is TGTGCCAGCAGTCCCCGGGGACTAAAAAACAATGAGCAGTTCTTC. Translating it yields CASSPRGLKNNEQFF.

The rearrangement links TRBV7-2 to TRBJ2-7; 10 nucleotides line up with TRBD1. The CDR3 spans 16 residues. V dropped 6 bases and J dropped 7; count of bases not matched to a gene: 15. Germline V gene sequence: CDR1 SGHTA, CDR2 FQGNSA. The CDR3: CASRGDGTGVLGEQYF. The DNA of the CDR3 is TGTGCCAGCAGGGGGGATGGGACAGGGGTTCTGGGTGAGCAGTACTTC. The complete variable domain, with remaining parts taken from reference TRBV7-2 and TRBJ2-7, reads GAGVSQSPSNKVTEKGKDVELRCDPISGHTALYWYRQSLGQGLEFLIYFQGNSAPDKSGLPSDRFSAERTGGSVSTLTIQRTQQEDSAVYLCASRGDGTGVLGEQYFGPGTRLTVT.

This chain connects TRBV7-6 to TRBJ2-5, with D perhaps matching TRBD1 (6 bases). Germline CDR1 SGHVS, CDR2 FNYEAQ. This CDR3 is built from 16 residues. With 0 bases removed from V and 5 bases from J, the gap between germline ends came to 16 bases. The CDR3 spells CASSLAEQGSEETQYF. CDR3 DNA: TGTGCCAGCAGCTTAGCGGAACAGGGTTCTGAGGAGACCCAGTACTTC. Combining the CDR3 with reference TRBV7-6 and TRBJ2-5 gives the whole variable domain GAGVSQSPRYKVTKRGQDVALRCDPISGHVSLYWYRQALGQGPEFLTYFNYEAQQDKSGLPNDRFSAERPEGSISTLTIQRTEQRDSAMYRCASSLAEQGSEETQYFGPGTRLLVL.

The chain recombines TRBV18 with TRBJ1-1, with a tentative D call TRBD1 (5 bases). Trimming removed 4 bases at V and 1 base at J, with 13 bases between. The CDR3 length is 15 residues. From germline, CDR1 is KGHSH and CDR2 LQKENI. The CDR3 nucleotides are TGTGCCAGCTCACAGGCAGGGTATTCGAACACTGAAGCTTTCTTT. It translates to CASSQAGYSNTEAFF.

This clone was detected once. This chain links TRBV6-5 with TRBJ2-7, with 9 bases fitting TRBD2. Germline-derived CDR1 and CDR2 are MNHEY and SVGAGI. The trim removed 5 bases at V and 5 bases at J, leaving 7 bases unmatched. This CDR3 is 14 amino acids long. The CDR3 loop reads CASSLSSGGNEQYF. CDR3 DNA sequence: TGTGCCAGCAGTCTCAGTAGCGGGGGAAACGAGCAGTACTTC.

This clone appeared a single time. This sequence joins TRBV9 and TRBJ2-3, with a tentative D call TRBD2 (6 bases). The CDR3 sequence is 13 residues long. V was trimmed by 4 bases and J by 5 bases, leaving 11 bases between them. Per the germline V gene, CDR1 is SGDLS and CDR2 is YYNGEE. In DNA, the CDR3 is TGTGCCAGCAGCTTAACGGGGGTAGATACGCAGTATTTT. The encoded protein is CASSLTGVDTQYF.

This chain uses TRBV28 with TRBJ2-1, with 7 bases aligning to TRBD2. V lost 3 bases to trimming and J lost 10 bases; unmatched junction nucleotides: 9. This CDR3 contains 14 residues. CDR1 is MDHEN, CDR2 SYDVKM, per germline. CDR3 amino acids: CASSFPLTGGEQFF. The CDR3 nucleotides read TGTGCCAGCAGTTTCCCCCTTACGGGGGGAGAGCAGTTCTTC. Full variable domain (remainder filled in from reference TRBV28 and TRBJ2-1): DVKVTQSSRYLVKRTGEKVFLECVQDMDHENMFWYRQDPGLGLRLIYFSYDVKMKEKGDIPEGYSVSREKKERFSLILESASTNQTSMYLCASSFPLTGGEQFFGPGTRLTVL.

CDR3 in DNA: TGTGCCAGCAGCTTAGATCCGACAGGCCAAGTGACTGAAGCTTTCTTT. Translation: CASSLDPTGQVTEAFF. The chain uses TRBV11-2 and TRBJ1-1; TRBD1 is a possible D gene (6 bases). Germline V gene data show CDR1 as SGHAT and CDR2 as FQNNGV. V dropped 0 bases and J dropped 5 bases, with 16 bases sitting between them. CDR3 length equals 16 residues.

The CDR3 bases are TGTGCCAGCAGCTTACGACTAGCGGGAGGGCGGGATACGCAGTATTTT. Amino acids: CASSLRLAGGRDTQYF. This chain uses TRBV7-6 with TRBJ2-3, with 14 bases lining up with TRBD2. Germline V gene lookup returns CDR1 SGHVS and CDR2 FNYEAQ. The CDR3 runs 16 residues. J was trimmed by 6 bases and V by 2 bases; bases with no gene match: 4.

This clone was counted only a few times. J is TRBJ2-3 and V is TRBV5-1; 9 positions match TRBD1. V trimming: 0 bases; J trimming: 14 bases; junction bases outside the gene matches: 10. This CDR3 is 14 amino acids long. Germline CDR1 reads SGHRS; CDR2 reads YFSETQ. Here the CDR3 reads CASSLVLGQGRGYF. The CDR3 DNA reads TGCGCCAGCAGCTTGGTCTTGGGACAGGGCCGGGGGTATTTT.